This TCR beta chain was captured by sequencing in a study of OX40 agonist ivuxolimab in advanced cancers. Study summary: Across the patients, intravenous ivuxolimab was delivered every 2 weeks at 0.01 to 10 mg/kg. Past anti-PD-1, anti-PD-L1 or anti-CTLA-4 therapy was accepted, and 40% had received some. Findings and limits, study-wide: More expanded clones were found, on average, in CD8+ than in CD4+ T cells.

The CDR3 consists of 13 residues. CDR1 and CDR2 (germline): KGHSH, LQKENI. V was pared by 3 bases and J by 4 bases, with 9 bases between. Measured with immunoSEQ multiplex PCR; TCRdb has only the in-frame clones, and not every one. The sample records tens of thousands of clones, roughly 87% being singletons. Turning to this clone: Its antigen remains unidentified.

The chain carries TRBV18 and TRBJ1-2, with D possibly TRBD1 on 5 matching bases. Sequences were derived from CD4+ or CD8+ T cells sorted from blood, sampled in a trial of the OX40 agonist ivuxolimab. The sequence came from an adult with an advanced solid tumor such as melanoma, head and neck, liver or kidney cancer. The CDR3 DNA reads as TGTGCCAGCTCACCCGGGGCTTCCTATGGCTACACCTTC. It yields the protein CASSPGASYGYTF.